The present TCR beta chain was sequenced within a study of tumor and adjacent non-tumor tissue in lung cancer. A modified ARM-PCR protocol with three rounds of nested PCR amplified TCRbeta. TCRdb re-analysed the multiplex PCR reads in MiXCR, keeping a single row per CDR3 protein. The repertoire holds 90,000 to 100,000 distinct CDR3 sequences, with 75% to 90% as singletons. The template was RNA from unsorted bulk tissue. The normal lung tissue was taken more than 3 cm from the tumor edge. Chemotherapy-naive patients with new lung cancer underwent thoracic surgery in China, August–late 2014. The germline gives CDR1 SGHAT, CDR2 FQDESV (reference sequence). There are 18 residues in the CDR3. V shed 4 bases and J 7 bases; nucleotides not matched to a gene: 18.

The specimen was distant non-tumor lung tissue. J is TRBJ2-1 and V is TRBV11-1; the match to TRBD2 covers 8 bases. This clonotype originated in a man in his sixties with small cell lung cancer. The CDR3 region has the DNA TGTGCCAGCAGCTCAGAATCGATGAATAGCGGGAATGGTAATGAGCAGTTCTTC. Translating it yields CASSSESMNSGNGNEQFF.